Shown below are 23 T cell receptor beta chains from a single sample sequenced in a study of cytomegalovirus exposure and HLA in healthy donors. It was with 60 Vbeta and 13 Jbeta primers that the PCR ran. Profiled with immunoSEQ multiplex PCR; TCRdb holds only in-frame clones, not every one. The sample yields about 150,000 clones, about 70% seen once. The sequencing input was PBMCs. Source of these receptors: a man aged 60 to 69 in good health and CMV-seronegative.

The rearrangement joins TRBV19 to TRBJ2-6; possibly TRBD1 for D (6 bases). Per germline, CDR1 LNHDA and CDR2 SQIVND (reference sequence). V lost 6 bases to trimming and J lost 1 base, with 10 bases between them. This CDR3 region has 15 residues. CDR3 residues: CASRTGKSGANVLTF. The CDR3 DNA reads as TGTGCCAGTAGAACAGGGAAGTCTGGGGCCAACGTCCTGACTTTC. The full variable domain, with the rest looked up from reference TRBV19 and TRBJ2-6, is DGGITQSPKYLFRKEGQNVTLSCEQNLNHDAMYWYRQDPGQGLRLIYYSQIVNDFQKGDIAEGYSVSREKKESFPLTVTSAQKNPTAFYLCASRTGKSGANVLTFGAGSRLTVL.

The CDR3 nucleotides are TGCGCCAGCAGCCCGTCTAGCGGGATTTCCTACGAGCAGTACTTC. It encodes CASSPSSGISYEQYF. This chain uses TRBV4-1 with TRBJ2-7, with 9 bases fitting TRBD2. The CDR3 contains 15 residues. V dropped 4 bases and J dropped 1; count of bases not matched to a gene: 5. CDR1 MGHRA and CDR2 YSYEKL come from the germline V gene.

The chain carries TRBV4-1 and TRBJ2-3; 7 bases line up with TRBD2. V was pared by 1 base and J by 5 bases, with 6 bases of the junction left unmatched. The CDR3 loop spans 15 amino acids. Germline CDR1 MGHRA, CDR2 YSYEKL. The DNA for the CDR3 is TGCGCCAGCAGCCAAGTGGGGAGGGCCGTAGATACGCAGTATTTT. Protein sequence: CASSQVGRAVDTQYF.

The rearrangement links TRBV4-2 to TRBJ1-5, with a possible D match to TRBD1 (5 bases). The V and J ends lost 6 bases and 0 bases respectively, with 12 bases between them. The germline gives CDR1 LGHNA, CDR2 YNFKEQ. This CDR3 is 15 amino acids long. Here the CDR3 DNA reads TGTGCCAGCAGGAGCGTCCAGGGTAGCAATCAGCCCCAGCATTTT. Translated, it gives CASRSVQGSNQPQHF.

This clone was detected only once. The chain has TRBV6-1 and TRBJ2-3, with D perhaps TRBD2 (6 bases). Trimming removed 7 bases at V and 3 bases at J, with 11 bases between. Germline V CDR1 and CDR2: MNHNS, SASEGT. The CDR3 has 13 amino acids. The CDR3 region is CASTGGMTDTQYF. CDR3 DNA sequence: TGTGCCAGCACCGGGGGAATGACAGATACGCAGTATTTT.

V is TRBV9 and J is TRBJ2-5; D is unclear. V was clipped by 0 bases and J by 5 bases, with 11 bases between them. Germline values: CDR1 SGDLS, CDR2 YYNGEE. The CDR3 extends over 14 amino acids. CDR3: CASSVDVASETQYF. In DNA, the CDR3 is TGTGCCAGCAGCGTAGACGTAGCCTCGGAGACCCAGTACTTC.

This chain uses TRBV11-2 with TRBJ2-2; TRBD2 agrees at 8 bases. J gave up 6 bases and V 1 base, and 4 bases lay outside the gene matches. There are 15 residues in the CDR3. Germline V gene data show CDR1 as SGHAT and CDR2 as FQNNGV. The CDR3 protein is CASSLVLAVAGELFF. CDR3 sequence (DNA): TGTGCCAGCAGCTTAGTACTAGCGGTCGCCGGGGAGCTGTTTTTT.

The chain employs TRBV5-1 and TRBJ1-3; perhaps TRBD1 as D (5 bases). CDR1 and CDR2 (germline): SGHRS, YFSETQ. V lost 4 bases and J lost 2, with 16 bases in between. The CDR3 is made up of 16 amino acids. The CDR3 sequence: CASSPAGGSAGNTIYF. The CDR3 bases are TGCGCCAGCAGCCCTGCCGGGGGTTCGGCTGGAAACACCATATATTTT.

In this sample, this clone turned up a few times. The chain has TRBV6-1 and TRBJ1-5; 11 bases fit TRBD1. V lost 5 bases and J lost 5; bases outside the gene matches: 5. The CDR3 is 15 amino acids. The germline V gene encodes CDR1 MNHNS and CDR2 SASEGT. CDR3 coding DNA: TGTGCCAGCAGTCCCGGGACAGGGGGGTATCAGCCCCAGCATTTT. The encoded protein is CASSPGTGGYQPQHF.

The chain carries TRBV2 and TRBJ2-7, with 8 bases aligning to TRBD1. The CDR3 has 14 residues. With 6 bases clipped from V and 4 bases from J, the junction kept 8 bases outside the gene matches. From germline, CDR1 is SNHLY and CDR2 FYNNEI. The CDR3 nucleotides are TGTGCCAGCAGGGCAGACAGGGGTGGGTACGAGCAGTACTTC. The encoded protein is CASRADRGGYEQYF.

This CDR3 is CASSGRQGAFDQPQHF. DNA for the CDR3: TGTGCCAGCAGCGGCCGCCAGGGGGCATTTGATCAGCCCCAGCATTTT. This chain links TRBV7-9 with TRBJ1-5; 8 nucleotides agree with TRBD1. After removal of 5 bases from V and 5 bases from J, the junction contained 11 bases not matched to a gene. The CDR3 length is 16 residues. Germline V gene data show CDR1 as SEHNR and CDR2 as FQNEAQ (reference sequence).

The chain employs TRBV7-6 and TRBJ2-2; TRBD1 matches 9 bases. Unmatched junction bases numbered 10, after V lost 7 bases and J lost 4 bases. This CDR3 has 16 amino acids. Germline V gene sequence: CDR1 SGHVS, CDR2 FNYEAQ. Written as DNA, the CDR3 is TGTGCCAGCAACCCTTTGGGGACAGGGCCCACCGGGGAGCTGTTTTTT. Translating it yields CASNPLGTGPTGELFF.

The genes are TRBV2 and TRBJ2-1, with 7 positions matching TRBD2. The CDR3 is made up of 14 amino acids. Germline V gives CDR1 SNHLY, CDR2 FYNNEI. The V segment lost 7 bases and the J segment 1 base; nucleotides outside the gene matches: 4. Here the CDR3 reads CASKRGSSYNEQFF. As DNA, the CDR3 is TGTGCCAGCAAACGCGGGAGTTCCTACAATGAGCAGTTCTTC.

The gene calls are TRBV6-1 and TRBJ2-2, with 9 bases matching TRBD1. J gave up 6 bases and V 1 base, and 6 bases lay outside the gene matches. The CDR3 is made up of 16 amino acids. The germline V gene has CDR1 MNHNS and CDR2 SASEGT. As DNA, the CDR3 is TGTGCCAGCAGTGAAGGGACAGGGGCATCAGCCGGGGAGCTGTTTTTT. Amino acid sequence: CASSEGTGASAGELFF.

The chain couples TRBV9 to TRBJ1-5; 9 bases fit TRBD1. V lost 0 bases, J lost 5 bases, and 3 bases stayed unmatched. Germline V gene lookup returns CDR1 SGDLS and CDR2 YYNGEE. This CDR3 contains 15 residues. CDR3 region: CASSVADRGDQPQHF. DNA for the CDR3: TGTGCCAGCAGCGTAGCTGACAGGGGGGATCAGCCCCAGCATTTT.

This chain links TRBV7-3 with TRBJ1-6; D uncertain. There are 14 residues in the CDR3. V lost 1 base to trimming and J lost 6 bases, with 7 bases between them. Germline lookup yields CDR1 SGHTA and CDR2 FQGTGA. CDR3 in amino acids: CASSLNPGNSPLHF. CDR3 nucleotide sequence: TGTGCCAGCAGCTTAAACCCGGGTAATTCACCCCTCCACTTT.

The chain recombines TRBV18 with TRBJ2-1; the match to TRBD2 covers 10 bases. With 4 bases clipped from V and 4 bases from J, the junction kept 7 bases outside the gene matches. This CDR3 is built from 16 residues. Germline V gene lookup returns CDR1 KGHSH and CDR2 LQKENI. CDR3 DNA sequence: TGTGCCAGCTCACTCGGAGGACTAGCGGCATACAATGAGCAGTTCTTC. It specifies CASSLGGLAAYNEQFF.

V is TRBV10-2 and J is TRBJ1-2, with D unclear. The germline V and J ends were trimmed by 4 bases and 2 bases, with 11 bases remaining between them. The CDR3 is 14 amino acids. Germline V gives CDR1 WSHSY, CDR2 SAAADI. As DNA, the CDR3 is TGCGCCAGCAGTGCGGGGATAGCCAACTATGGCTACACCTTC. Residues: CASSAGIANYGYTF.

The chain combines TRBV29-1 with TRBJ2-7; 14 bases are a match to TRBD2. The germline V gene encodes CDR1 SQVTM and CDR2 ANQGSEA. Unmatched junction bases numbered 9, after V lost 6 bases and J lost 8 bases. CDR3 length: 14 residues. The CDR3 region is CSVITGTSGSQQYF. The CDR3 nucleotides are TGCAGCGTAATTACCGGGACTAGCGGGAGCCAGCAGTACTTC.

The chain employs TRBV4-3 and TRBJ1-4, with a tentative D call TRBD1 (6 bases). Germline CDR1 and CDR2: LGHNA and YSLEER. The CDR3 extends over 15 amino acids. V lost 1 base and J 6 bases, leaving 12 bases between the germline ends. The CDR3 sequence is CASSQAGEGDEKLFF. The CDR3 DNA reads as TGCGCCAGCAGCCAAGCTGGGGAGGGGGATGAAAAACTGTTTTTT.

This clone was seen a few times. The gene calls are TRBV13 and TRBJ1-5; no definite D call. The length of the CDR3 is 15 residues. V was clipped by 0 bases and J by 1 base, with 7 bases between them. From germline, CDR1 is PRHDT and CDR2 FYEKMQ (reference sequence). The CDR3 coding sequence is TGTGCCAGCAGCTTAGGTCGGGGAAGCAATCAGCCCCAGCATTTT. Its translation: CASSLGRGSNQPQHF.

The gene calls are TRBV28 and TRBJ2-7; D remains unclear. Germline CDR1 is MDHEN and CDR2 is SYDVKM. V was pared by 4 bases and J by 9 bases, with 22 bases between. This CDR3 region has 15 residues. The CDR3: CASSSRHFSPGGQYF. The DNA for the CDR3 is TGTGCCAGCAGTTCCCGACATTTTTCTCCTGGTGGGCAGTACTTC. The variable domain in full, with the rest retrieved from reference TRBV28 and TRBJ2-7, is DVKVTQSSRYLVKRTGEKVFLECVQDMDHENMFWYRQDPGLGLRLIYFSYDVKMKEKGDIPEGYSVSREKKERFSLILESASTNQTSMYLCASSSRHFSPGGQYFGPGTRLTVT.

This clone came up a few times. This rearrangement joins TRBV5-6 to TRBJ1-1, with D perhaps matching TRBD1 (5 bases). Germline loops: CDR1 SGHDT, CDR2 YYEEEE. The CDR3 sequence is 12 residues long. Trimming stripped 1 base from V and 8 bases from J, with 9 bases between. CDR3 loop: CASSLWSGEAFF. CDR3 nucleotide sequence: TGTGCCAGCAGCTTGTGGTCAGGGGAAGCTTTCTTT.